Presented here are 24 T cell receptor beta chains from one specimen sequenced in a study of blood T cell repertoires in COVID-19. The method was immunoSEQ multiplex PCR; TCRdb's version includes in-frame clones alone and lacks a portion of them. Altogether a few hundred thousand clones are present, roughly 84% being singletons, with the ten largest covering around 2%. The material sequenced was peripheral blood. Receptor source: a woman in her sixties with acute or convalescent COVID-19.

The genes are TRBV2 and TRBJ2-1; weak D call: TRBD2 (6 bases). This CDR3 has 14 amino acids. The germline CDR1 and CDR2 sequences are SNHLY and FYNNEI. Trimming pared 6 bases from V and 5 bases from J, leaving 14 bases between. Here the CDR3 reads CASSRNWGDNEQFF. In DNA form, the CDR3 reads TGTGCCAGCAGCCGAAATTGGGGGGACAATGAGCAGTTCTTC.

This clone was picked up one time. The chain links TRBV5-5 to TRBJ1-1, with a weak D call TRBD1 (5 bases). The CDR3 has 16 residues. V lost 4 bases to trimming and J lost 0 bases, with 16 bases between them. Germline V gene lookup returns CDR1 SGHKS and CDR2 YYEKEE (reference sequence). As DNA, the CDR3 is TGTGCCAGCAGCCGCGGACAACCTTCAATGAACACTGAAGCTTTCTTT. Amino acid sequence: CASSRGQPSMNTEAFF.

This chain joins TRBV19 and TRBJ1-5; D not resolved. Germline assignment: CDR1 LNHDA and CDR2 SQIVND (reference sequence). The CDR3 length is 15 residues. The V gene lost 3 bases and the J gene lost 0 bases, with 9 bases spanning the gap. The CDR3, as DNA: TGTGCCAGTAGTATGGTAGAATATAGCAATCAGCCCCAGCATTTT. Translation: CASSMVEYSNQPQHF. Full variable domain (outside the CDR3, taken from reference TRBV19 and TRBJ1-5): DGGITQSPKYLFRKEGQNVTLSCEQNLNHDAMYWYRQDPGQGLRLIYYSQIVNDFQKGDIAEGYSVSREKKESFPLTVTSAQKNPTAFYLCASSMVEYSNQPQHFGDGTRLSIL.

The chain is built from TRBV28 and TRBJ2-5; 9 bases align to TRBD2. CDR1 and CDR2 from the germline V gene are MDHEN and SYDVKM. Germline trimming cut 2 bases from V and 5 bases from J; bases unmatched to any gene: 3. The CDR3 runs to 14 residues. CDR3 protein: CASSLAGGRETQYF. CDR3 nucleotides: TGTGCCAGCAGTTTAGCGGGGGGGAGGGAGACCCAGTACTTC.

The chain couples TRBV7-8 to TRBJ2-7, with D unclear. This CDR3 is built from 13 residues. CDR1 SGHVS and CDR2 FQNEAQ come from the germline V gene. V lost 0 bases and J 3 bases, leaving 6 bases between the germline ends. The CDR3 coding sequence is TGTGCCAGCAGCTTAGCCACAAACTACGAGCAGTACTTC. It is translated as CASSLATNYEQYF. The full variable domain, rest sourced from reference TRBV7-8 and TRBJ2-7, is GAGVSQSPRYKVAKRGQDVALRCDPISGHVSLFWYQQALGQGPEFLTYFQNEAQLDKSGLPSDRFFAERPEGSVSTLKIQRTQQEDSAVYLCASSLATNYEQYFGPGTRLTVT.

The gene calls are TRBV7-8 and TRBJ2-2, with a tentative D call TRBD2 (6 bases). CDR1 is SGHVS, CDR2 FQNEAQ, per germline. V lost 5 bases to trimming and J lost 4 bases, with 20 bases between them. The CDR3 extends over 17 amino acids. The DNA of the CDR3 is TGTGCCAGCAGCCCGCTATCGGGGACTCTCCCCACCGGGGAGCTGTTTTTT. Its protein is CASSPLSGTLPTGELFF.

V and J are TRBV27 and TRBJ2-7, with unresolved D. Trimming pared 4 bases from V and 6 bases from J, leaving 16 bases between. Germline lookup yields CDR1 MNHEY and CDR2 SMNVEV (reference sequence). The CDR3 is made up of 14 amino acids. The CDR3 region has the DNA TGTGCCAGCAGTTCTTCCGTGTCTCAGGCCGAGCAGTACTTC. This codes for CASSSSVSQAEQYF.

V is TRBV6-4 and J is TRBJ2-5; 7 bases agree with TRBD1. CDR1 is MRHNA and CDR2 is SNTAGT in the germline V gene. CDR3 size: 12 residues. The V segment lost 5 bases and the J segment 6 bases; nucleotides outside the gene matches: 3. The CDR3 here is CASSHRGKTQYF. CDR3 nucleotides: TGTGCCAGCAGTCACAGGGGAAAGACCCAGTACTTC.

There are a few counts of this clone. V is TRBV29-1 and J is TRBJ1-2; D uncertain. V lost 4 bases to trimming and J lost 7 bases, with 4 bases between them. The CDR3 totals 9 residues. The germline V gene encodes CDR1 SQVTM and CDR2 ANQGSEA. CDR3 amino acids: CSVVSGYTF. The CDR3 DNA follows: TGCAGCGTTGTATCTGGCTACACCTTC.

The V and J genes are TRBV5-6 and TRBJ1-6, with TRBD1 identical over 7 bases. The CDR3 covers 13 residues. With 4 bases clipped from V and 13 bases from J, the junction kept 8 bases outside the gene matches. Germline-derived CDR1 and CDR2 are SGHDT and YYEEEE. The chain's CDR3 is CASSPGTEPPLHF. The CDR3 DNA is TGTGCCAGCAGCCCTGGGACAGAACCGCCCCTCCACTTT.

This chain uses TRBV12-3 or TRBV12-4 with TRBJ1-1; D may be TRBD1 (6 bases). Trimming took off 2 bases at V and 11 bases at J, with 9 bases between the two ends. The CDR3 is 11 amino acids. The CDR3 DNA is TGTGCCAGCAGTTTAAACAGGGCGGCTTTCTTT. Translating it yields CASSLNRAAFF.

This sequence joins TRBV10-3 and TRBJ1-2; the D is unclear. The germline CDR1 and CDR2 sequences are ENHRY and SYGVKD. V dropped 4 bases and J dropped 1 base, with 4 bases sitting between them. The CDR3 extends over 12 amino acids. CDR3 coding DNA: TGTGCCATCAGTGTCAGTAACTATGGCTACACCTTC. It is translated as CAISVSNYGYTF.

The chain combines TRBV11-3 with TRBJ1-5; the D gene is possibly TRBD1 (6 bases). CDR3 length: 14 residues. Germline lookup yields CDR1 SGHNT and CDR2 YENEEA. Trimming pared 11 bases from V and 1 base from J, leaving 15 bases between. Written as DNA, the CDR3 is TGTGCCCATTCCGGGACACCGAGCAATCAGCCCCAGCATTTT. Encoded protein: CAHSGTPSNQPQHF.

This chain links TRBV11-3 with TRBJ2-1; 8 bases align to TRBD2. Germline CDR1 SGHNT, CDR2 YENEEA. The CDR3 is made up of 13 amino acids. V shed 5 bases and J 8 bases; nucleotides not matched to a gene: 5. The CDR3 nucleotides are TGTGCCAGCAGCCCGGGGGGGCGGGATGAGCAGTTCTTC. Its protein product is CASSPGGRDEQFF. The full variable domain, its missing parts supplied by reference TRBV11-3 and TRBJ2-1, is EAGVVQSPRYKIIEKKQPVAFWCNPISGHNTLYWYLQNLGQGPELLIRYENEEAVDDSQLPKDRFSAERLKGVDSTLKIQPAELGDSAVYLCASSPGGRDEQFFGPGTRLTVL.

The chain has TRBV27 and TRBJ1-1; 7 bases match TRBD1. This CDR3 has 16 residues. Germline V CDR1 and CDR2: MNHEY, SMNVEV (reference sequence). With 1 base clipped from V and 4 bases from J, the junction kept 9 bases outside the gene matches. The CDR3 region has the DNA TGTGCCAGCAGTTTATTTATAGGGGGCGTCGGCACTGAAGCTTTCTTT. Translation: CASSLFIGGVGTEAFF.

The rearrangement uses TRBV4-3 and TRBJ2-1, with D perhaps TRBD1 (6 bases). The germline gives CDR1 LGHNA, CDR2 YSLEER. The CDR3 totals 15 residues. Trimming stripped 2 bases from V and 4 bases from J, with 12 bases between. CDR3 nucleotide sequence: TGCGCCAGCAGCCAAAACAGGGCCCCTTACAATGAGCAGTTCTTC. This translates into CASSQNRAPYNEQFF.

This chain joins TRBV27 and TRBJ1-1; no firm D call. This CDR3 is built from 14 residues. Trimming took off 5 bases at V and 2 bases at J, with 12 bases between the two ends. CDR1 is MNHEY, CDR2 SMNVEV, per germline (reference sequence). The CDR3 protein is CASSTIQSNTEAFF. Here the CDR3 DNA reads TGTGCCAGCAGTACCATACAAAGTAACACTGAAGCTTTCTTT.

The chain links TRBV2 to TRBJ2-3; tentatively, D is TRBD2 (6 bases). CDR1 and CDR2 (germline): SNHLY, FYNNEI. V was trimmed by 7 bases and J by 7 bases, leaving 18 bases between them. The CDR3 loop spans 14 amino acids. The CDR3 nucleotides read TGTGCCAGCAAGCAGCGGGCGTTATTGCATACGCAGTATTTT. Translated: CASKQRALLHTQYF. Together with reference TRBV2 and TRBJ2-3, the CDR3 gives the full variable domain: EPEVTQTPSHQVTQMGQEVILRCVPISNHLYFYWYRQILGQKVEFLVSFYNNEISEKSEIFDDQFSVERPDGSNFTLKIRSTKLEDSAMYFCASKQRALLHTQYFGPGTRLTVL.

The chain couples TRBV25-1 to TRBJ1-4, with 10 bases fitting TRBD1. The V segment lost 3 bases and the J segment 8 bases; nucleotides outside the gene matches: 6. Germline-derived CDR1 and CDR2 are MGHDK and SYGVNS. The CDR3 is 15 amino acids. Here the CDR3 reads CASSDQDRGHEKLFF. CDR3 DNA: TGTGCCAGCAGTGACCAAGACAGGGGGCACGAAAAACTGTTTTTT.

This sequence joins TRBV6-5 and TRBJ1-4; TRBD1 matches at 11 bases. This CDR3 has 13 residues. CDR1 and CDR2 (germline): MNHEY, SVGAGI. V shed 6 bases, J shed 8 bases, and the junction held 2 bases outside the gene matches. This chain's CDR3 is CASRDRGREKLFF. DNA of the CDR3: TGTGCCAGCAGGGACAGGGGGCGGGAAAAACTGTTTTTT.

This sequence joins TRBV7-2 and TRBJ1-5; perhaps TRBD1 as D (5 bases). Looked up from germline, CDR1 is SGHTA and CDR2 is FQGNSA. This CDR3 is built from 15 residues. V was cut by 5 bases and J by 4 bases, with 15 bases left in between. DNA of the CDR3: TGTGCCAGCAGCCCCCGCTCAGGGTCGAATCAGCCCCAGCATTTT. Its protein is CASSPRSGSNQPQHF.

The rearrangement uses TRBV4-1 and TRBJ2-3; 14 bases line up with TRBD2. V shed 0 bases, J shed 3 bases, and the junction held 8 bases outside the gene matches. The CDR3 length is 19 residues. Germline assignment: CDR1 MGHRA and CDR2 YSYEKL. Written as DNA, the CDR3 is TGCGCCAGCAGCCAAGATGCGACTAGCGGGGGGGCTTTGACAGATACGCAGTATTTT. Translation gives CASSQDATSGGALTDTQYF.

The chain employs TRBV7-9 and TRBJ1-5; D not resolved. The CDR3 is made up of 16 amino acids. Germline V gene sequence: CDR1 SEHNR, CDR2 FQNEAQ (reference sequence). Trimming took 5 bases from V and 2 from J, leaving 16 bases between them. Here the CDR3 reads CASSRSEGVGNQPQHF. The CDR3 bases are TGTGCCAGCAGCCGATCGGAGGGTGTGGGCAATCAGCCCCAGCATTTT.

This clone was seen more than once but under ten times. Within the sample, other DNA sequences also encode this same CDR3. This chain links TRBV30 with TRBJ1-6, with 7 bases fitting TRBD1. The germline V gene encodes CDR1 GTSNPN and CDR2 SVGIG (reference sequence). This CDR3 comprises 13 residues. V gave up 2 bases and J gave up 10 bases; unmatched junction bases: 5. The CDR3 sequence is CAWSRTGDSPLHF. The DNA for the CDR3 is TGTGCCTGGAGTAGAACAGGGGACTCACCCCTCCACTTT.